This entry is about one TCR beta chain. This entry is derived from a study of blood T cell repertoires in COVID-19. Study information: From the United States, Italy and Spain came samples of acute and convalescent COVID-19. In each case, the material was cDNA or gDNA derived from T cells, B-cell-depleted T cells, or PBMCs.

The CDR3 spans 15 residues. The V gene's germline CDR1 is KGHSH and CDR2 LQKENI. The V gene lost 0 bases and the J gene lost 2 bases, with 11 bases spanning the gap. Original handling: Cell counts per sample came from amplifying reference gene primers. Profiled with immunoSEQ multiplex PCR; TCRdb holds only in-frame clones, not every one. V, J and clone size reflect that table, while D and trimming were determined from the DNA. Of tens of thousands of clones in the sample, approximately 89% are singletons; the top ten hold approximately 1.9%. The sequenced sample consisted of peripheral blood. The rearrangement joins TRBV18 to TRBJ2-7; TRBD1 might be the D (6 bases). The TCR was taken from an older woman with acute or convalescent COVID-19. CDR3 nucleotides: TGTGCCAGCTCACCACCGGCAGGGGACCCCTACGAGCAGTACTTC. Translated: CASSPPAGDPYEQYF.